These T cell receptor beta chains were read from a single sample in a study of blood T cell repertoires in COVID-19. The table came from immunoSEQ multiplex PCR; TCRdb's copy has only in-frame clones and leaves some out. The sample holds approximately 160,000 clones, around three quarters seen once. The source material was peripheral blood. The receptor source for this set is a man aged 55 to 70 with acute or convalescent COVID-19. CDR3s leave out the opening cysteine and the closing phenylalanine or tryptophan. A D gene is named only where the DNA matches it firmly. Size tells how often a clone was seen (once, few, many) or the class of an expanded clone, and some rows leave it out.

V gene,D gene,J gene,clone size,CDR3 protein
TRBV30,TRBD1,TRBJ1-1,.,AWRDRGVNTEAF
TRBV11-2,TRBD2,TRBJ2-5,.,ASSLISGGAGETQY
TRBV30,TRBD1,TRBJ2-7,.,AWRPRDRGLMGYEQY
TRBV9,.,TRBJ2-3,.,ASSVGSPGSQRADTQY
TRBV9,.,TRBJ2-2,.,ASSVVTQSGELF
TRBV7-9,TRBD2,TRBJ2-7,once,ASSPWTSGGLISYEQY
TRBV6-5,.,TRBJ1-5,once,ASSPREYSNQPQH
TRBV21-1,.,TRBJ1-5,.,ASSKARTGELNQPQH
TRBV2,.,TRBJ2-7,.,ASMRVGEQY
TRBV7-2,TRBD1,TRBJ1-2,once,ASSLGGQGRNYGYT
TRBV4-1,.,TRBJ2-5,few,ASSQVVPGETQY
TRBV11-2,.,TRBJ2-1,.,ASSLNGVLGNEQF